Listed below are T cell receptor beta chains from one sample, sequenced in a study of control samples from healthy donors and cancer patients. The method was immunoSEQ multiplex PCR; TCRdb's version includes in-frame clones alone and lacks a portion of them. The sample yields about 130,000 clones, nearly 90% seen once. The material sequenced was blood. The source is a middle-aged man in good health. Each CDR3 is given with its conserved first and last residue. The D gene is left open where the match is weak. Rows may omit the clone size; those that give it use once, few, many or a size class.

V	size	J	D	CDR3	DNA
TRBV7-9	-	TRBJ2-7	TRBD1	CASSPGTGSSYEQYF	TGTGCCAGCAGCCCGGGGACAGGGAGCTCCTACGAGCAGTACTTC
TRBV25-1	few	TRBJ1-2	-	CASSESVFNYGYTF	TGTGCCAGCAGTGAATCGGTATTTAACTATGGCTACACCTTC
TRBV13	-	TRBJ1-2	-	CASSLGHGYTF	TGTGCCAGCAGCCTAGGGCATGGCTACACCTTC
TRBV11-3	-	TRBJ2-1	-	CASSLTSKSSYNEQFF	TGTGCCAGCAGCTTGACATCAAAAAGCTCCTACAATGAGCAGTTCTTC
TRBV14	-	TRBJ2-7	TRBD1	CASSQGGTGVFHNSYEQYF	TGTGCCAGCAGCCAAGGCGGGACAGGGGTGTTTCATAATTCCTACGAGCAGTACTTC
TRBV19	-	TRBJ2-1	-	CASSIGRQGGGPNNEQFF	TGTGCCAGTAGTATAGGTCGGCAAGGCGGGGGCCCAAACAATGAGCAGTTCTTC
TRBV28	-	TRBJ1-5	TRBD1	CASSFLGQGLSWSNQPQHF	TGTGCCAGCAGTTTCTTGGGACAGGGCCTTTCCTGGAGCAATCAGCCCCAGCATTTT
TRBV7-2	-	TRBJ1-2	-	CASSPGVFNYGYTF	TGTGCCAGCAGCCCCGGGGTCTTCAACTATGGCTACACCTTC
TRBV30	-	TRBJ1-5	-	CAWSFMGGNQPQHF	TGTGCCTGGTCTTTTATGGGGGGGAATCAGCCCCAGCATTTT
TRBV5-1	-	TRBJ1-2	TRBD1	CASSKDRENYGYTF	TGCGCCAGCAGCAAAGACAGGGAAAACTATGGCTACACCTTC
TRBV7-9	-	TRBJ2-7	-	CASSLTGASSYEQYF	TGTGCCAGCAGCTTAACCGGGGCGAGCTCCTACGAGCAGTACTTC
TRBV27	-	TRBJ2-1	-	CASSLGAGYNEQFF	TGTGCCAGCAGTTTAGGGGCAGGCTACAATGAGCAGTTCTTC
TRBV18	-	TRBJ1-1	-	CASSQSQEMNTEAFF	TGTGCCAGCTCCCAAAGCCAGGAGATGAACACTGAAGCTTTCTTT
TRBV6-5	-	TRBJ2-1	-	CATRDGATEQFF	TGTGCCACCAGGGATGGGGCCACCGAGCAGTTCTTC
TRBV15	-	TRBJ1-5	TRBD1	CATSPLKTGGKGGNQPQHF	TGTGCCACCTCGCCGCTGAAGACAGGGGGCAAGGGTGGCAATCAGCCCCAGCATTTT
TRBV4-1	-	TRBJ2-1	TRBD2	CASSLVLAGGPYYNNEQFF	TGCGCCAGCAGCCTCGTCCTGGCGGGGGGTCCCTATTACAACAATGAGCAGTTCTTC
TRBV7-6	-	TRBJ2-3	TRBD2	CASSHAASGGADASTDTQYF	TGTGCCAGCAGCCACGCTGCTAGCGGGGGGGCCGACGCTAGCACAGATACGCAGTATTTT
TRBV24-1	-	TRBJ1-2	-	CATAGSPNYGYTF	TGTGCCACCGCAGGATCTCCCAACTATGGCTACACCTTC
TRBV5-5	-	TRBJ2-6	-	CASSVQGSGANVLTF	TGTGCCAGCAGCGTCCAGGGCTCTGGGGCCAACGTCCTGACTTTC
TRBV15	-	TRBJ1-4	-	CATSREGLSEKLFF	TGTGCCACCAGCAGAGAGGGGTTGAGTGAAAAACTGTTTTTT
TRBV6-7	-	TRBJ1-5	TRBD1	CASSGRGQGSNQPQHF	TGTGCCAGCAGTGGACGGGGACAGGGAAGCAATCAGCCCCAGCATTTT
TRBV5-1	-	TRBJ1-2	-	CASSLGGNGYTF	TGCGCCAGCAGCTTAGGTGGTAATGGCTACACCTTC
TRBV28	-	TRBJ2-7	TRBD1	CASSHVGTGGYEQYF	TGTGCCAGCAGTCATGTCGGGACAGGGGGCTACGAGCAGTACTTC
TRBV7-9	-	TRBJ2-7	-	CASSSLRGPYEQYF	TGTGCCAGCAGCTCCCTTCGGGGCCCCTACGAGCAGTACTTC
TRBV28	-	TRBJ2-7	TRBD1	CATRASAGTGLSYEQYF	TGTGCCACCCGTGCCTCAGCCGGGACAGGATTGTCCTACGAGCAGTACTTC